This is a list of T cell receptor beta chains from one sample in a study of OX40 agonist ivuxolimab in advanced cancers. Measured with immunoSEQ multiplex PCR; TCRdb has only the in-frame clones, and not every one. The sample comprises around 150,000 clones, around 94% of which are singletons, and just over 0.3% rests with the top ten. The sequences come from CD4+ or CD8+ T cells sorted from blood, collected in a trial of the OX40 agonist ivuxolimab. The receptors originated from an adult with an advanced solid tumor such as melanoma, head and neck, liver or kidney cancer. The CDR3 runs from the conserved cysteine through the conserved F or W. D genes are given only for firm matches. Not every row has a clone size; where given, it reads once, few, many or a size class.

clone size	D gene	V gene	J gene	CDR3 protein	CDR3 DNA
.	.	TRBV5-1	TRBJ1-4	CASSREGQRGNEKLFF	TGCGCCAGCAGCCGAGAAGGGCAGCGGGGTAATGAAAAACTGTTTTTT
.	.	TRBV28	TRBJ1-1	CASALTTEAFF	TGTGCCAGCGCCCTCACCACTGAAGCTTTCTTT
.	.	TRBV7-9	TRBJ1-2	CASSLVAGNYGYTF	TGTGCCAGCAGCTTAGTAGCCGGGAACTATGGCTACACCTTC
.	TRBD1	TRBV5-5	TRBJ2-2	CASSPGGTNTGELFF	TGTGCCAGCAGCCCAGGGGGCACGAACACCGGGGAGCTGTTTTTT
.	.	TRBV19	TRBJ2-4	CASSMEQWNIQYF	TGTGCCAGTAGTATGGAACAGTGGAACATTCAGTACTTC
.	.	TRBV5-1	TRBJ1-3	CASKDGDSGNTIYF	TGCGCCAGCAAGGACGGGGACTCTGGAAACACCATATATTTT
.	TRBD1	TRBV2	TRBJ1-2	CASMTGEGGNTF	TGTGCCAGCATGACAGGGGAAGGTGGCAACACCTTC
.	.	TRBV5-6	TRBJ2-5	CASSLAGSGGTQYF	TGTGCCAGCAGCTTGGCCGGATCCGGTGGGACCCAGTACTTC
once	TRBD1	TRBV7-2	TRBJ2-5	CASILAGGGETQYF	TGTGCCAGCATCTTGGCAGGGGGCGGAGAGACCCAGTACTTC
.	TRBD1	TRBV6-6	TRBJ1-6	CASSSQGQGDSPLHF	TGTGCCAGCAGTTCCCAGGGACAGGGAGATTCACCCCTCCACTTT
.	.	TRBV18	TRBJ1-1	CASSNGEDTEAFF	TGTGCCAGCTCCAACGGAGAGGACACTGAAGCTTTCTTT
.	.	TRBV6-5	TRBJ1-1	CASNRPEHGNTEAFF	TGTGCCAGCAACCGCCCTGAACACGGGAACACTGAAGCTTTCTTT
.	.	TRBV4-1	TRBJ2-7	CASSQGYLGEQYF	TGCGCCAGCAGCCAGGGCTACCTAGGAGAGCAGTACTTC
.	.	TRBV6-5	TRBJ2-1	CASYEHGREQFF	TGTGCCAGCTATGAGCATGGGCGGGAGCAGTTCTTC
.	TRBD2	TRBV4-3	TRBJ2-3	CASSQDPGLGADTQYF	TGCGCCAGCAGCCAAGATCCGGGACTAGGGGCAGATACGCAGTATTTT
.	.	TRBV19	TRBJ1-1	CASKELIPKAEAFF	TGTGCCAGTAAAGAATTAATTCCAAAAGCTGAAGCTTTCTTT
.	TRBD1	TRBV4-3	TRBJ2-3	CASSRYSGTGVGDTQYF	TGCGCCAGCAGCCGCTACTCTGGGACAGGGGTTGGAGATACGCAGTATTTT
.	TRBD1	TRBV10-3	TRBJ2-7	CAISEFGQGGPYEQYF	TGTGCCATCAGTGAGTTCGGACAGGGGGGTCCCTACGAGCAGTACTTC
once	TRBD2	TRBV28	TRBJ2-7	CASRPSGSSYEQYF	TGTGCCAGCAGACCTAGCGGGAGCTCCTACGAGCAGTACTTC
.	.	TRBV19	TRBJ1-2	CASSIVRQRGYGYTF	TGTGCCAGTAGTATAGTACGGCAGAGGGGCTATGGCTACACCTTC
once	.	TRBV2	TRBJ2-5	CASGENQETQYF	TGTGCCAGCGGAGAGAACCAAGAGACCCAGTACTTC
.	TRBD2	TRBV28	TRBJ2-1	CASSSRRLAGRDEQFF	TGTGCCAGCAGTTCCCGCCGACTAGCGGGAAGGGATGAGCAGTTCTTC
once	.	TRBV7-2	TRBJ1-1	CASSLAHRSENTEAFF	TGTGCCAGCAGCTTAGCTCACCGTTCGGAGAACACTGAAGCTTTCTTT
.	.	TRBV11-1	TRBJ2-7	CASSFSYEQYF	TGTGCCAGCAGCTTCAGCTACGAGCAGTACTTC
once	TRBD2	TRBV28	TRBJ2-7	CASSLSGDFSGVYEQYF	TGTGCCAGCAGTTTGAGCGGGGACTTTTCGGGGGTCTACGAGCAGTACTTC
.	TRBD1	TRBV7-9	TRBJ2-3	CASSLALIGTGGTDTQYF	TGTGCCAGCAGCTTAGCTCTAATTGGGACAGGGGGCACAGATACGCAGTATTTT
.	.	TRBV7-9	TRBJ2-5	CASSRGITRETQYF	TGTGCCAGCAGCCGCGGGATTACAAGGGAGACCCAGTACTTC
.	.	TRBV4-3	TRBJ2-2	CASSQDRDAGELFF	TGCGCCAGCAGCCAAGACCGGGATGCCGGGGAGCTGTTTTTT
.	.	TRBV6-6	TRBJ1-4	CASSPGVTGEKLFF	TGTGCCAGCAGCCCAGGGGTTACGGGTGAAAAACTGTTTTTT
once	TRBD2	TRBV5-1	TRBJ2-5	CASSLGLADQETQYF	TGCGCCAGCAGCTTGGGGCTAGCGGACCAAGAGACCCAGTACTTC
.	.	TRBV9	TRBJ2-7	CASSPQPWGDSGAYEQYF	TGTGCCAGCAGCCCTCAACCCTGGGGGGACTCAGGAGCCTACGAGCAGTACTTC
.	.	TRBV7-7	TRBJ2-2	CASSLGSGYTGELFF	TGTGCCAGCAGCTTAGGGTCGGGGTACACCGGGGAGCTGTTTTTT
.	.	TRBV25-1	TRBJ2-5	CASSYTAEETQYF	TGTGCCAGCAGCTATACGGCGGAAGAGACCCAGTACTTC
.	TRBD1	TRBV5-1	TRBJ2-7	CASSPIPGQGYEQYF	TGCGCCAGCAGCCCTATACCGGGACAGGGGTACGAGCAGTACTTC
.	.	TRBV6-7	TRBJ2-4	CASSYSRAAKNIQYF	TGTGCCAGCAGTTACTCGAGGGCGGCCAAAAACATTCAGTACTTC
.	.	TRBV9	TRBJ2-2	CASSSRTGNTGELFF	TGTGCCAGCAGCTCGAGGACGGGGAACACCGGGGAGCTGTTTTTT
.	.	TRBV4-2	TRBJ2-3	CASSQRDQGTDTQYF	TGTGCCAGCAGCCAGCGGGACCAAGGGACAGATACGCAGTATTTT
.	TRBD1	TRBV7-2	TRBJ1-2	CASSLVQGADGYTF	TGTGCCAGCAGCTTAGTCCAGGGGGCAGATGGCTACACCTTC
.	.	TRBV6-1	TRBJ1-5	CASSEWGQGNQPQHF	TGTGCCAGCAGTGAGTGGGGGCAGGGCAATCAGCCCCAGCATTTT
.	.	TRBV2	TRBJ2-5	CASRRGAQETQYF	TGTGCCAGCAGGCGGGGCGCTCAAGAGACCCAGTACTTC
.	.	TRBV27	TRBJ2-2	CASSLLWNTGELFF	TGTGCCAGCAGTTTATTGTGGAACACCGGGGAGCTGTTTTTT
.	.	TRBV19	TRBJ1-5	CASSMDPEFNQPQHF	TGTGCCAGTAGTATGGATCCAGAATTCAATCAGCCCCAGCATTTT